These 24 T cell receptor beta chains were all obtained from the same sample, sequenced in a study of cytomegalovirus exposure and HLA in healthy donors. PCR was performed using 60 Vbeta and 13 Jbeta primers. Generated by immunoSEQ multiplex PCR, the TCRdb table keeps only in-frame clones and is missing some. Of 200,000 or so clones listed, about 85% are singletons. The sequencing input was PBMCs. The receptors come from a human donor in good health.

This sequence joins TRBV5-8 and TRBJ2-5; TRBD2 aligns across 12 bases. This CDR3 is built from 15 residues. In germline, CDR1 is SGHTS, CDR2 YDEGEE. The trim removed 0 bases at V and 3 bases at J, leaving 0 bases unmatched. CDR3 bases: TGTGCCAGCAGCTTGGGACTAGCGGGGGAAGAGACCCAGTACTTC. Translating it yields CASSLGLAGEETQYF.

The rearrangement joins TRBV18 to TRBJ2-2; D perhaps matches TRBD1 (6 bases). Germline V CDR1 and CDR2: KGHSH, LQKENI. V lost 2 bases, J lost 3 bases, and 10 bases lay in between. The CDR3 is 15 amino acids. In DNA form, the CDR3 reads TGTGCCAGCTCACCATGGGACACCGACACCGGGGAGCTGTTTTTT. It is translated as CASSPWDTDTGELFF. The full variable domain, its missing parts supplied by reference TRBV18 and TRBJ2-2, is NAGVMQNPRHLVRRRGQEARLRCSPMKGHSHVYWYRQLPEEGLKFMVYLQKENIIDESGMPKERFSAEFPKEGPSILRIQQVVRGDSAAYFCASSPWDTDTGELFFGEGSRLTVL.

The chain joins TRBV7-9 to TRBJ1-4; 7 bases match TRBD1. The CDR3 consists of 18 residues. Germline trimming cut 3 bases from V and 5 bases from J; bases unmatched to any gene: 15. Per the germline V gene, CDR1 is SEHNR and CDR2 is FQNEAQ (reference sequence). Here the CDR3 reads CASSFNSRGGDPNEKLFF. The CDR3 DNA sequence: TGTGCCAGCAGCTTTAATTCCCGAGGGGGCGACCCCAATGAAAAACTGTTTTTT. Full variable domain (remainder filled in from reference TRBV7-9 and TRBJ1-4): DTGVSQNPRHKITKRGQNVTFRCDPISEHNRLYWYRQTLGQGPEFLTYFQNEAQLEKSRLLSDRFSAERPKGSFSTLEIQRTEQGDSAMYLCASSFNSRGGDPNEKLFFGSGTQLSVL.

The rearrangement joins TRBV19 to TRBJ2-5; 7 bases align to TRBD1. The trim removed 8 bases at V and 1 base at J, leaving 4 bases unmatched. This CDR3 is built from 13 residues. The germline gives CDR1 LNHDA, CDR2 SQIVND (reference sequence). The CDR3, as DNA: TGTGCCAGTGCTCGGGACAGCCAAGAGACCCAGTACTTC. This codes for CASARDSQETQYF.

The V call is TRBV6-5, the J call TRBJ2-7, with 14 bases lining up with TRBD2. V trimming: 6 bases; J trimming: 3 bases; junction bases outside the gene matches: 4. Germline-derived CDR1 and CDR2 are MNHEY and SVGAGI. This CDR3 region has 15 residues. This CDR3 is CASRYGTSGSYEQYF. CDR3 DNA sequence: TGTGCCAGCAGATACGGGACTAGCGGGAGCTACGAGCAGTACTTC.

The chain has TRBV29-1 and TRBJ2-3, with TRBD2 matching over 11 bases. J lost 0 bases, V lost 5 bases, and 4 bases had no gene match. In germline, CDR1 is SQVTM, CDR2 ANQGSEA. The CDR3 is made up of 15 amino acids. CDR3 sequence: CSVSGTSGSTDTQYF. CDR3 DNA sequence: TGCAGCGTTTCCGGGACTAGCGGTAGCACAGATACGCAGTATTTT.

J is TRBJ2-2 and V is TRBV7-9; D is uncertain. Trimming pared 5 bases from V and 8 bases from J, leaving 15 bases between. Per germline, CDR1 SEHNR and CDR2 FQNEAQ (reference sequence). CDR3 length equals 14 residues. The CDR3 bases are TGTGCCAGCAGCCCGGCGCGGTTTCGGGGGGAGCTGTTTTTT. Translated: CASSPARFRGELFF.

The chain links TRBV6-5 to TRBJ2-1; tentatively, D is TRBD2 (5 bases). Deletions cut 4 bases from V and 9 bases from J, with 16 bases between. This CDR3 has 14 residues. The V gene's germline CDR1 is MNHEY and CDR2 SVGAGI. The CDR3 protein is CASSWTSRVGEQFF. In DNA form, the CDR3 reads TGTGCCAGCAGTTGGACTTCCCGCGTAGGTGAGCAGTTCTTC.

CDR3 bases: TGTGCCAGCAGCTTTGGGGAGGCGAACACCGGGGAGCTGTTTTTT. Translating it yields CASSFGEANTGELFF. This chain uses TRBV5-4 with TRBJ2-2; a possible D gene is TRBD2 (6 bases). The CDR3 has 15 amino acids. Germline V lookup: CDR1 SGHNT, CDR2 YYREEE (reference sequence). V gave up 2 bases and J gave up 0 bases, with 8 bases separating them.

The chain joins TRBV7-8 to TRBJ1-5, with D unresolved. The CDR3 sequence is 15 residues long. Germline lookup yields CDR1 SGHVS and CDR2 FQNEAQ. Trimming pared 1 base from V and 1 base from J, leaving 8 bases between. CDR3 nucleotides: TGTGCCAGCAGCTTAGGAGGGCGAAGCAATCAGCCCCAGCATTTT. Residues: CASSLGGRSNQPQHF.

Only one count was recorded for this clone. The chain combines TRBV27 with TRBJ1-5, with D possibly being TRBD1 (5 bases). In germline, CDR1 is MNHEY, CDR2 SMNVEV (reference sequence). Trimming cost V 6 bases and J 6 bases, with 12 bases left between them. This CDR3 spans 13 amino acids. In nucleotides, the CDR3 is TGTGCCAGCAGACCAGGGTTGGGTCAGCCCCAGCATTTT. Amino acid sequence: CASRPGLGQPQHF.

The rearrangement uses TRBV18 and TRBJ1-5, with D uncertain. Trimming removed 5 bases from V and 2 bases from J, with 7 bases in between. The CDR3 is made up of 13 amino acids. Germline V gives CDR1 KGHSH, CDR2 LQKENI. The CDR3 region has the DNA TGTGCCAGCTCAGCCGGGGGCAATCAGCCCCAGCATTTT. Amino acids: CASSAGGNQPQHF. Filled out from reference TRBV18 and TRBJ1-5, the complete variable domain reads NAGVMQNPRHLVRRRGQEARLRCSPMKGHSHVYWYRQLPEEGLKFMVYLQKENIIDESGMPKERFSAEFPKEGPSILRIQQVVRGDSAAYFCASSAGGNQPQHFGDGTRLSIL.

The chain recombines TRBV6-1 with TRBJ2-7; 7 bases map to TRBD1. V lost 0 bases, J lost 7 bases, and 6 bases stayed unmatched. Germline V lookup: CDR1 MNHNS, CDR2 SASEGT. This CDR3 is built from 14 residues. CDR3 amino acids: CASSEAGAGGEQYF. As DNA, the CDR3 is TGTGCCAGCAGTGAAGCCGGGGCAGGGGGAGAGCAGTACTTC.

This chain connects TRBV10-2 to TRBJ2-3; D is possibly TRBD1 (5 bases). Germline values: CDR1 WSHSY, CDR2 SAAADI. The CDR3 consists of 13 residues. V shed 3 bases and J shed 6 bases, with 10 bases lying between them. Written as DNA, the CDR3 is TGCGCCAGCAGTGAAGGGGATCGGGATACGCAGTATTTT. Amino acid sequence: CASSEGDRDTQYF.

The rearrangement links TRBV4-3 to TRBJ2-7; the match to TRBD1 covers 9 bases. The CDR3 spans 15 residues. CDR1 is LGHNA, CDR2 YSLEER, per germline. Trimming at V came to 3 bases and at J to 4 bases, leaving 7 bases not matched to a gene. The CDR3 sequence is CASSQSGTGRYEQYF. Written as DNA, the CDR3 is TGCGCCAGCAGCCAGTCCGGGACAGGGAGGTACGAGCAGTACTTC.

CDR3 in DNA: TGTGCCAGCTTGAGGGGACAGGGGGTAAACGAGCAGTACTTC. Translating it yields CASLRGQGVNEQYF. J is TRBJ2-7 and V is TRBV7-2, with 11 bases aligning to TRBD1. After removal of 8 bases from V and 5 bases from J, the junction contained 8 bases not matched to a gene. This CDR3 comprises 14 residues. Germline V gene lookup returns CDR1 SGHTA and CDR2 FQGNSA.

In DNA form, the CDR3 reads TGTGCCAGCTGCCCCGGGAGTCGGCGGGAGACACCTACCGGGGAGCTGTTTTTT. It is translated as CASCPGSRRETPTGELFF. J is TRBJ2-2 and V is TRBV9; 7 nucleotides agree with TRBD2. CDR1 and CDR2 from the germline V gene are SGDLS and YYNGEE. The CDR3 sequence is 18 residues long. V lost 7 bases and J lost 5; bases outside the gene matches: 20.

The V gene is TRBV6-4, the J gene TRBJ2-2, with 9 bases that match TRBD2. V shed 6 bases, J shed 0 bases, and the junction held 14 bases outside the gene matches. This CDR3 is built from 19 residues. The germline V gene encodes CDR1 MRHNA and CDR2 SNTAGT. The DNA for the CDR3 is TGTGCCAGCAGCGCATTGCGACTAGCGGATAAATCGAACACCGGGGAGCTGTTTTTT. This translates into CASSALRLADKSNTGELFF.

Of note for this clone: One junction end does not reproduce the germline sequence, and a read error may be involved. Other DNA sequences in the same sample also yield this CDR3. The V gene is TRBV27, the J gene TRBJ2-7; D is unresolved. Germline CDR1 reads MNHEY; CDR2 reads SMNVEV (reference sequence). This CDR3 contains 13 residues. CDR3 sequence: CASGLGEIYEQYF. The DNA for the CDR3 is TGTGCCAGCGGTCTTGGAGAAATCTACGAGCAGTACTTT.

DNA of the CDR3: TGTGCCAGCTCACCCTTAGCGGATCCTAGCACAGATACGCAGTATTTT. It specifies CASSPLADPSTDTQYF. The gene calls are TRBV18 and TRBJ2-3; tentative D call: TRBD2 (6 bases). CDR3 length equals 16 residues. Trimming cost V 3 bases and J 0 bases, with 13 bases left between them. Germline values: CDR1 KGHSH, CDR2 LQKENI. The whole variable domain, filled in from reference TRBV18 and TRBJ2-3, reads NAGVMQNPRHLVRRRGQEARLRCSPMKGHSHVYWYRQLPEEGLKFMVYLQKENIIDESGMPKERFSAEFPKEGPSILRIQQVVRGDSAAYFCASSPLADPSTDTQYFGPGTRLTVL.

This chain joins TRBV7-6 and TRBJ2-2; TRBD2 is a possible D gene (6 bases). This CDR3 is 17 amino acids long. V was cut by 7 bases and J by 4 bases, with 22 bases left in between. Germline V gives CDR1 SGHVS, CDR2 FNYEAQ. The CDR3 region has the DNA TGTGCCAGCAACACGGGGGTCCGGGGCCGGGTCACCGGGGAGCTGTTTTTT. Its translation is CASNTGVRGRVTGELFF. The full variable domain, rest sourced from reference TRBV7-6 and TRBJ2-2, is GAGVSQSPRYKVTKRGQDVALRCDPISGHVSLYWYRQALGQGPEFLTYFNYEAQQDKSGLPNDRFSAERPEGSISTLTIQRTEQRDSAMYRCASNTGVRGRVTGELFFGEGSRLTVL.

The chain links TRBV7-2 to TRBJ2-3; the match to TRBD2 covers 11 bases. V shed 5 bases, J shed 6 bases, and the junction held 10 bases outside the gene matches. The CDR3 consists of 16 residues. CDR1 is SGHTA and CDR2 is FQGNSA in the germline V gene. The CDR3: CASSLHSGRAGDTQYF. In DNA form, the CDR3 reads TGTGCCAGCAGCCTTCATAGCGGGAGGGCCGGGGATACGCAGTATTTT.

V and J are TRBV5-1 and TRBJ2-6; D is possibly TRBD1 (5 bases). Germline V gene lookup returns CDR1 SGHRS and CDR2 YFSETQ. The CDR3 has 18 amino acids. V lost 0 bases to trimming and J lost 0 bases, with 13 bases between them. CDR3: CASSLAGGQGSGANVLTF. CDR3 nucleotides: TGCGCCAGCAGCTTGGCAGGTGGGCAGGGCTCTGGGGCCAACGTCCTGACTTTC.

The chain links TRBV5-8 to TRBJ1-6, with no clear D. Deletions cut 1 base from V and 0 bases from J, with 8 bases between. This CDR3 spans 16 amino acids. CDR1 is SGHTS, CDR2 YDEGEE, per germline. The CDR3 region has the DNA TGTGCCAGCAGCTTGCGGCGGAGCTCCTATAATTCACCCCTCCACTTT. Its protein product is CASSLRRSSYNSPLHF. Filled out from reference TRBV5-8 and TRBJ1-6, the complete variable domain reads EAGVTQSPTHLIKTRGQQATLRCSPISGHTSVYWYQQALGLGLQFLLWYDEGEERNRGNFPPRFSGRQFPNYSSELNVNALELEDSALYLCASSLRRSSYNSPLHFGNGTRLTVT.